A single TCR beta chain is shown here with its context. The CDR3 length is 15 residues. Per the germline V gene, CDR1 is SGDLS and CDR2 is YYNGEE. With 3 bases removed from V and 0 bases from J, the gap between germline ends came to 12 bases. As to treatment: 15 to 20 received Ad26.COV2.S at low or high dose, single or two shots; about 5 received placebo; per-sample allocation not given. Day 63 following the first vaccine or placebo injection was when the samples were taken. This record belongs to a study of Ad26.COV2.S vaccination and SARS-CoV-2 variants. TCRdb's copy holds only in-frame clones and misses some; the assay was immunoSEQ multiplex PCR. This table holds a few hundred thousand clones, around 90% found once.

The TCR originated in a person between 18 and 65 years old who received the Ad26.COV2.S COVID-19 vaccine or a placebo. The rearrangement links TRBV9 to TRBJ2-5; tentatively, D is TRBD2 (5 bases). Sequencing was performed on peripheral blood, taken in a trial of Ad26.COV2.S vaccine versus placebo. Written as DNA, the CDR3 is TGTGCCAGCAGCGCACAAACGGGGTACCAAGAGACCCAGTACTTC. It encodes CASSAQTGYQETQYF.